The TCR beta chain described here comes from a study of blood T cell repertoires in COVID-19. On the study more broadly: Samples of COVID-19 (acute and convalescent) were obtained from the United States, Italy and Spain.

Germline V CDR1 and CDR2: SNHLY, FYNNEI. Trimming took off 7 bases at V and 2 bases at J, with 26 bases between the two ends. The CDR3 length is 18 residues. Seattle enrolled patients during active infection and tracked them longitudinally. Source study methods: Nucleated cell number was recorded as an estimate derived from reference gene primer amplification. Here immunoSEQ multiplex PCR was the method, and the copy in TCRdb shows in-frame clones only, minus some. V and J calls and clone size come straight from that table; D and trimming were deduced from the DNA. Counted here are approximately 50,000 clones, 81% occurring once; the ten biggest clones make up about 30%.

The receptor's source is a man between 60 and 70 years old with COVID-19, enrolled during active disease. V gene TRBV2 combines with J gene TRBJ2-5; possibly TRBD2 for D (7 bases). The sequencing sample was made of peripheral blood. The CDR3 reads CASKRGGGLGVGQETQYF. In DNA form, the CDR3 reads TGTGCCAGCAAGCGGGGAGGGGGGCTCGGAGTTGGACAAGAGACCCAGTACTTC.